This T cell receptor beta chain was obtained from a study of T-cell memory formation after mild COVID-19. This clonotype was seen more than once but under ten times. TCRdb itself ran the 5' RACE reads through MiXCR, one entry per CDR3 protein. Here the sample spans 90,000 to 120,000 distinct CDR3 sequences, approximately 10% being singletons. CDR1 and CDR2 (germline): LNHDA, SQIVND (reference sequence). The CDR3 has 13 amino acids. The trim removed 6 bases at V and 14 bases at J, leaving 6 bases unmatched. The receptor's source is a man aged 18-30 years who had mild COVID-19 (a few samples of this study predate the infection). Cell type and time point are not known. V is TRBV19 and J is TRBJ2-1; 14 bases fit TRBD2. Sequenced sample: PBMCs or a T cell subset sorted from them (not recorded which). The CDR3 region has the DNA TGTGCCAGTAGCCTGACTAGCGGGGGGGCCGAGTTCTTC. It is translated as CASSLTSGGAEFF.